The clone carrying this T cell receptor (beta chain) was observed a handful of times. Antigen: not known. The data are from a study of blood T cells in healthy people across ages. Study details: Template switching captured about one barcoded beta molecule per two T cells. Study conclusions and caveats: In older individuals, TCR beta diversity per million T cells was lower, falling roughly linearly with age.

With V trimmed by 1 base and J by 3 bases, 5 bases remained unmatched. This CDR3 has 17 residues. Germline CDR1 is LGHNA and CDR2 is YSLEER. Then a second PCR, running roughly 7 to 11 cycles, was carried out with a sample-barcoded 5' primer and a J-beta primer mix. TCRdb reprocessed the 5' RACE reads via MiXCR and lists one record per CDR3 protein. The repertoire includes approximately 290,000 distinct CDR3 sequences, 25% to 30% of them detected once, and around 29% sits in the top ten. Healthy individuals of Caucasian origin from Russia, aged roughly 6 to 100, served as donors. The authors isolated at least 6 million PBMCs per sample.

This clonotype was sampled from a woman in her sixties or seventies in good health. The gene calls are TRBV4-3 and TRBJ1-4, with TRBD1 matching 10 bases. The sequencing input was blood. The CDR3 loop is CASSQGSGQGPNEKLFF. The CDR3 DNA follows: TGCGCCAGCAGCCAAGGATCGGGACAGGGGCCTAATGAAAAACTGTTTTTT.